This entry concerns a single T cell receptor (beta chain). Its cognate antigen is unknown. This record belongs to a study of lymphopenia after photon versus proton radiotherapy. Regarding the study as a whole: Photon-treated patients lost naive T cells and TCR diversity; proton-treated stayed stable. Better survival with proton therapy was suggested as possible, not demonstrated. Larger post-nadir TCR diversity loss correlated inversely with survival in deceased patients. Post-nadir diversity loss with photons came from oligoclonal expansion, particularly CD8+ Temra cells.

The protocol was immunoSEQ multiplex PCR, while the TCRdb copy is restricted to in-frame clones and leaves out a portion. The sample has 55,000 to 85,000 clones; roughly 90% are singletons. Germline-derived CDR1 and CDR2 are MDHEN and SYDVKM. The CDR3 extends over 16 amino acids. The trim removed 2 bases at V and 4 bases at J, leaving 9 bases unmatched. The receptor was isolated from a middle-aged woman with cholangiocarcinoma. Sequences were derived from peripheral blood, sampled from a patient treated with photon-based radiotherapy. The chain links TRBV28 to TRBJ2-5; 8 positions agree with TRBD2. CDR3 loop: CASSLIGREAGETQYF. The CDR3 DNA reads TGTGCCAGCAGTTTAATCGGGAGGGAGGCAGGAGAGACCCAGTACTTC.